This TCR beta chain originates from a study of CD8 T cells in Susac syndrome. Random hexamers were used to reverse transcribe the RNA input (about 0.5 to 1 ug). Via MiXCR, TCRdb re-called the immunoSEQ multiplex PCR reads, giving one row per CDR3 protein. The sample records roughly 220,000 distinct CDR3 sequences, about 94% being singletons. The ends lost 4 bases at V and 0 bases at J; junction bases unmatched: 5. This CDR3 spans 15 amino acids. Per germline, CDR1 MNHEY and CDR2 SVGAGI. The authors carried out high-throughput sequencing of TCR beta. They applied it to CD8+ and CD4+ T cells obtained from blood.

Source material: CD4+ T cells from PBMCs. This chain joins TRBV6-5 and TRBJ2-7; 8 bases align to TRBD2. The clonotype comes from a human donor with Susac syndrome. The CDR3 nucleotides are TGTGCCAGCAGTTCCGTAGCGGGGAGCTCCTACGAGCAGTACTTC. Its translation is CASSSVAGSSYEQYF.